This entry describes one T cell receptor beta chain. What it binds is unknown. The CDR3 runs to 16 residues. CDR1 is SGHRS and CDR2 is YFSETQ in the germline V gene. Trimming removed 2 bases at V and 2 bases at J, with 13 bases between. The method was immunoSEQ multiplex PCR; TCRdb's version includes in-frame clones alone and lacks a portion of them. The table shows about 30,000 clones, with nearly 95% occurring only once. These data originate in a study of T cell responses to AZD1222 COVID-19 vaccine. Study-level background: Investigators merged groups given second doses at roughly 4 or roughly 12 weeks.

Points from the study as a whole: Just five or six AZD1222 recipients were seropositive at baseline.

The chain recombines TRBV5-1 with TRBJ2-2; TRBD2 might be the D (5 bases). The sequenced sample was peripheral blood, obtained on day 0 of AZD1222 vaccination. The TCR was taken from an adult in good health. The CDR3 is CASSFRSPGNTGELFF. For the CDR3, the DNA is TGCGCCAGCAGCTTCCGATCCCCGGGAAACACCGGGGAGCTGTTTTTT. The complete variable domain, with remaining parts taken from reference TRBV5-1 and TRBJ2-2, reads KAGVTQTPRYLIKTRGQQVTLSCSPISGHRSVSWYQQTPGQGLQFLFEYFSETQRNKGNFPGRFSGRQFSNSRSEMNVSTLELGDSALYLCASSFRSPGNTGELFFGEGSRLTVL.